This T cell receptor (beta chain) was sequenced in a study of T cells and Merkel cell carcinoma outcomes. Study observations and caveats: Repertoire plus T-cell density reportedly predicted Merkel cell carcinoma outcomes.

This CDR3 is built from 14 residues. V trimming: 6 bases; J trimming: 4 bases; junction bases outside the gene matches: 8. CDR1 and CDR2 (germline): SNHLY, FYNNEI. Of note for this clone: Its antigen is still unknown.

Assay: immunoSEQ multiplex PCR; the TCRdb copy retains only in-frame clones and omits some. The data contain a few thousand clones, roughly 90% of them seen just once; the ten biggest clones take up roughly 2%. This TCR came from a human donor with Merkel cell carcinoma. Sequenced material: tumor tissue from Merkel cell carcinoma. This chain joins TRBV2 and TRBJ2-5; 7 positions agree with TRBD1. CDR3 bases: TGTGCCAGCAGCGCGAGGGCAGGGGGAGAGACCCAGTACTTC. Translated: CASSARAGGETQYF.